This entry lists 19 T cell receptor beta chains sequenced from one sample in a study of blood T cell repertoires in COVID-19. Measured with immunoSEQ multiplex PCR; TCRdb has only the in-frame clones, and not every one. The table shows approximately 150,000 clones, with around 80% occurring only once. Sequenced sample: PBMCs or T cells enriched from blood (not recorded which). The receptors stem from a middle-aged man who had recovered from COVID-19.

The chain links TRBV3-1 (or the pseudogene TRBV3-2) to TRBJ2-1, with 15 positions matching TRBD2. Germline CDR1 LGHDT, CDR2 YNNKEL (reference sequence). V was pared by 4 bases and J by 6 bases, with 7 bases of the junction left unmatched. This CDR3 spans 17 amino acids. The CDR3 is CASSPTGLAGGSNEQFF. CDR3 bases: TGTGCCAGCAGCCCCACGGGACTAGCGGGGGGTAGCAATGAGCAGTTCTTC.

This chain links TRBV6-5 with TRBJ1-2; a weak D match, TRBD1 (5 bases). V lost 10 bases and J 5 bases, leaving 17 bases between the germline ends. Germline V CDR1 and CDR2: MNHEY, SVGAGI. The CDR3 has 13 amino acids. The CDR3 spells CATLGAEVYGYTF. The CDR3 DNA is TGTGCCACCCTAGGGGCAGAAGTATATGGCTACACCTTC.

The rearrangement links TRBV3-1 (or the pseudogene TRBV3-2) to TRBJ2-7; 8 bases are shared with TRBD1. CDR3 length equals 15 residues. Germline trimming cut 1 base from V and 7 bases from J; bases unmatched to any gene: 9. Germline V gives CDR1 LGHDT, CDR2 YNNKEL (reference sequence). The CDR3 DNA is TGTGCCAGCAGCCAAGTGCAGGGGGCACTCATGGAGCAGTACTTC. This translates into CASSQVQGALMEQYF.

The chain employs TRBV7-9 and TRBJ1-1, with 10 nucleotides matching TRBD1. Germline loops: CDR1 SEHNR, CDR2 FQNEAQ (reference sequence). The CDR3 length is 18 residues. The V gene end was trimmed by 5 bases and the J gene end by 2 bases; junction bases not matched to a gene: 14. In DNA, the CDR3 is TGTGCCAGCAGCCCCCGGGACAGGGGTCAGCAGGGTAACACTGAAGCTTTCTTT. As protein: CASSPRDRGQQGNTEAFF. The whole variable domain, remainder taken from reference TRBV7-9 and TRBJ1-1, is DTGVSQNPRHKITKRGQNVTFRCDPISEHNRLYWYRQTLGQGPEFLTYFQNEAQLEKSRLLSDRFSAERPKGSFSTLEIQRTEQGDSAMYLCASSPRDRGQQGNTEAFFGQGTRLTVV.

This clone appeared a single time. The V and J genes are TRBV7-9 and TRBJ1-4; D gene uncertain. V was clipped by 1 base and J by 14 bases, with 14 bases between them. CDR1 SEHNR and CDR2 FQNEAQ come from the germline V gene (reference sequence). The CDR3 has 13 amino acids. The CDR3 nucleotides read TGTGCCAGCAGCTTAGACATACAAGATCTTCTGTTTTTT. Amino acid sequence: CASSLDIQDLLFF.

This chain links TRBV4-2 with TRBJ2-3, with D possibly matching TRBD1 (6 bases). There are 16 residues in the CDR3. The germline V gene has CDR1 LGHNA and CDR2 YNFKEQ. V shed 0 bases and J shed 2 bases, with 12 bases lying between them. In nucleotides, the CDR3 is TGTGCCAGCAGCCAAGAACGGACAGCTAACACAGATACGCAGTATTTT. Protein product: CASSQERTANTDTQYF.

This chain links TRBV4-2 with TRBJ2-3, with TRBD1 as a possible D gene (7 bases). The CDR3 loop spans 16 amino acids. Germline assignment: CDR1 LGHNA and CDR2 YNFKEQ. The V end was cut by 0 bases, the J end by 8 bases, with 18 bases between. CDR3 bases: TGTGCCAGCAGCCAAGATTTCGGCGGGGCAGGGGGTACGCAGTATTTT. Translating gives CASSQDFGGAGGTQYF.

This chain joins TRBV7-6 and TRBJ2-5; perhaps TRBD2 as D (5 bases). The CDR3 totals 13 residues. Trimming took 5 bases from V and 5 from J, leaving 12 bases between them. The V gene's germline CDR1 is SGHVS and CDR2 FNYEAQ. The CDR3 reads CASSRSGLETQYF. In DNA, the CDR3 is TGTGCCAGCAGCCGTTCGGGGTTGGAGACCCAGTACTTC.

V and J are TRBV6-5 and TRBJ2-2, with D perhaps matching TRBD2 (7 bases). Germline V gene data show CDR1 as MNHEY and CDR2 as SVGAGI. The V end was cut by 10 bases, the J end by 3 bases, with 18 bases between. The length of the CDR3 is 15 residues. The CDR3 protein is CAIRRGGMDTGELFF. The CDR3 bases are TGTGCCATCCGGAGGGGGGGTATGGACACCGGGGAGCTGTTTTTT.

This clone was observed a handful of times. This sequence joins TRBV14 and TRBJ1-1; D possibly corresponds to TRBD1 (5 bases). V shed 4 bases and J shed 0 bases, with 9 bases lying between them. The CDR3 is made up of 14 amino acids. Per germline, CDR1 SGHDN and CDR2 FVKESK. In nucleotides, the CDR3 is TGTGCCAGCAGCCTGGCAGGGATGAACACTGAAGCTTTCTTT. Translating it yields CASSLAGMNTEAFF.

The V gene is TRBV28, the J gene TRBJ1-5; possible D gene TRBD1, 5 bases. Trimming cost V 3 bases and J 2 bases, with 11 bases left between them. The CDR3 spans 15 residues. Germline lookup yields CDR1 MDHEN and CDR2 SYDVKM. The CDR3 DNA is TGTGCCAGCAGTTTGGGGGGAGGGCGCAATCAGCCCCAGCATTTT. Translating gives CASSLGGGRNQPQHF.

The CDR3 sequence is CASIQGASSPLHF. The CDR3 DNA reads as TGTGCCAGCATCCAGGGGGCAAGTTCACCCCTCCACTTT. The rearrangement uses TRBV12-3 or TRBV12-4 and TRBJ1-6, with TRBD1 matching 8 bases. This CDR3 has 13 residues. J lost 9 bases, V lost 7 bases, and 5 bases had no gene match.

The chain recombines TRBV18 with TRBJ1-6; TRBD1 matches 9 bases. The CDR3 has 15 amino acids. J gave up 11 bases and V 0 bases, and 5 bases lay outside the gene matches. Germline CDR1 reads KGHSH; CDR2 reads LQKENI. Written as DNA, the CDR3 is TGTGCCAGCTCACCACCGGGACAGGGATTTCCACCCCTCCACTTT. This gives the protein CASSPPGQGFPPLHF.

This chain connects TRBV4-1 to TRBJ2-1, with 10 positions matching TRBD2. V lost 3 bases and J lost 2; bases outside the gene matches: 7. Germline V gene sequence: CDR1 MGHRA, CDR2 YSYEKL. The length of the CDR3 is 17 residues. The CDR3 is CASSHTQAGGPYNEQFF. Written as DNA, the CDR3 is TGCGCCAGCAGCCATACTCAAGCGGGGGGGCCCTACAATGAGCAGTTCTTC.

This chain connects TRBV28 to TRBJ1-3, with D maybe TRBD1 (5 bases). This CDR3 spans 13 amino acids. V gave up 7 bases and J gave up 8 bases, with 15 bases separating them. Germline CDR1 reads MDHEN; CDR2 reads SYDVKM. As DNA, the CDR3 is TGTGCCAGCATACCTTGGGGGGGACACACCATATATTTT. The encoded protein is CASIPWGGHTIYF.

The chain combines TRBV4-1 with TRBJ1-5; 7 positions agree with TRBD1. CDR3 size: 16 residues. In germline, CDR1 is MGHRA, CDR2 YSYEKL. Trimming removed 5 bases from V and 7 bases from J; junction bases left unmatched: 14. CDR3 coding DNA: TGCGCCAGCAGCACCGAACAGGGGAAGCGCGGGCAGCCCCAGCATTTT. This sequence encodes CASSTEQGKRGQPQHF.

The chain has TRBV9 and TRBJ2-6; D is uncertain. CDR1 and CDR2 from the germline V gene are SGDLS and YYNGEE. The CDR3 is made up of 13 amino acids. V dropped 4 bases and J dropped 6 bases, with 8 bases sitting between them. This CDR3 is CASSTHEANVLTF. DNA of the CDR3: TGTGCCAGCAGCACTCACGAGGCCAACGTCCTGACTTTC.

The chain carries TRBV3-1 (or the pseudogene TRBV3-2) and TRBJ1-6; 9 bases agree with TRBD1. The ends lost 3 bases at V and 5 bases at J; junction bases unmatched: 2. This CDR3 is built from 15 residues. Germline V gene sequence: CDR1 LGHDT, CDR2 YNNKEL (reference sequence). Here the CDR3 DNA reads TGTGCCAGCAGCCAGGGACAGGGAAATAATTCACCCCTCCACTTT. As protein: CASSQGQGNNSPLHF.

In regard to this clone: The junction shows a germline mismatch at one end, possibly a read error. The genes are TRBV7-7 and TRBJ2-1, with TRBD2 as a possible D gene (6 bases). Per germline, CDR1 SSHAT and CDR2 FNYEAQ (reference sequence). The CDR3 loop spans 15 amino acids. CDR3 sequence reads: CASSLSTTSKNEQFF. The CDR3 DNA reads as TGTGCTAGCAGCTTAAGTACGACTAGTAAGAATGAGCAGTTCTTC.